This T cell receptor (beta chain) stems from a study of beta chain features in type 1 diabetes. Study observations and caveats: Across all four CD4+ subsets, people with type 1 diabetes showed modestly shorter TCRB CDR3s.

TCRB transcripts that were expressed got sequenced, as all of the isolated RNA had been reverse transcribed. Only in-frame clones appear in the TCRdb table, and some are missing; sequencing was by immunoSEQ multiplex PCR. The data show a few hundred thousand clones, 11% seen once. Germline V CDR1 and CDR2: SGHRS, YFSETQ. The CDR3 is 15 amino acids. Trimming at V came to 4 bases and at J to 4 bases, leaving 8 bases not matched to a gene. This clone appeared a few times. What it recognizes is unknown. The sample taken for sequencing was naive CD4+ T cells from blood. V and J are TRBV5-1 and TRBJ1-1, with 9 bases aligning to TRBD1. The clonotype was recovered from a man aged 25-45 years with type 1 diabetes. CDR3 in DNA: TGCGCCAGCAGCGCTTCACAGGGGGCAGGCACTGAAGCTTTCTTT. Residues: CASSASQGAGTEAFF.